The sequence of this TCR beta chain was determined in a study of cytomegalovirus exposure and HLA in healthy donors. The study, taken as a whole, reports: Because they were indistinguishable, some V segments, including TRBV6-2 and TRBV6-3, were excluded.

V trimming: 0 bases; J trimming: 3 bases; junction bases outside the gene matches: 8. Germline values: CDR1 LGHNA, CDR2 YNFKEQ. The length of the CDR3 is 16 residues. This PCR relied on a set of 60 Vbeta primers and 13 Jbeta primers. The repertoire was sequenced with immunoSEQ multiplex PCR; TCRdb's copy has only in-frame clones and lacks some. The sample yields 110,000 or so clones, 15% seen once. Healthy bone marrow donors made up the donors. Of note for this clone: Antigen unknown.

The rearrangement joins TRBV4-2 to TRBJ2-7, with 7 bases aligning to TRBD2. Sequenced material: PBMCs. The source is a female donor in good health and CMV-seronegative. CDR3 nucleotide sequence: TGTGCCAGCAGCCAAGATTTTACTAGCGTCAGCTACGAGCAGTACTTC. Translation: CASSQDFTSVSYEQYF.